This TCR beta chain was recovered during a study of shared clonotypes between healthy human individuals. V lost 5 bases, J lost 0 bases, and 4 bases stayed unmatched. CDR3 length: 16 residues. The germline CDR1 and CDR2 sequences are SGHTA and FQGNSA. Profiling relied on immunoSEQ multiplex PCR, and the TCRdb table lists in-frame clones only, not all of them. The table includes roughly 640,000 clones, approximately 74% detected once. Material for sequencing was memory CD4+ T cells sorted from blood. As for subset: CD45RA-negative fraction. This sequence joins TRBV7-2 and TRBJ2-6; 7 positions agree with TRBD1. This TCR came from a woman aged 30 to 39 in good health. This chain's CDR3 is CASSPTGSSGANVLTF. CDR3 nucleotide sequence: TGTGCCAGCAGCCCGACAGGGAGCTCTGGGGCCAACGTCCTGACTTTC. The full variable domain, with the rest looked up from reference TRBV7-2 and TRBJ2-6, is GAGVSQSPSNKVTEKGKDVELRCDPISGHTALYWYRQSLGQGLEFLIYFQGNSAPDKSGLPSDRFSAERTGGSVSTLTIQRTQQEDSAVYLCASSPTGSSGANVLTFGAGSRLTVL.